This T cell receptor (beta chain) was sequenced during a study of T-cell reconstitution after alpha-beta-depleted transplantation in children. Library preparation (for TCRbeta) was performed with unique molecular identifiers. TCRdb ran MiXCR on the PCR reads and lists one entry per CDR3 protein. Of 750,000 to 950,000 distinct CDR3 sequences detected, around 15% appear once; the ten largest clones hold around 4.5%. Points from the study as a whole: By one year post-transplant, T-cell counts and diversity largely arose from T cells that were newly produced. TCRbeta diversity was high at day 60 in some patients (a result of surviving recipient T cells and thymic progenitors).

On this clonotype itself: Its antigen is not identified.

CDR1 and CDR2 from the germline V gene are MNHEY and SVGEGT. The V end lost 5 bases, the J end lost 3 bases, and 13 bases lay between the germline ends. This CDR3 is built from 14 residues. The receptor's source is a male patient between 10 and 17 years old who had a stem cell transplant for acute lymphoblastic leukemia, so the T cells may come from the graft donor. The chain employs TRBV6-2 or TRBV6-3 and TRBJ2-5; the D gene is possibly TRBD1 (5 bases). Specimen: PBMCs, mostly from graft donor cells, collected 360 days after TCRalphabeta/CD19-depleted stem cell transplant. CDR3 amino acids: CASSPYLREETQYF. DNA for the CDR3: TGTGCCAGCAGTCCCTACCTCAGGGAAGAGACCCAGTACTTC.